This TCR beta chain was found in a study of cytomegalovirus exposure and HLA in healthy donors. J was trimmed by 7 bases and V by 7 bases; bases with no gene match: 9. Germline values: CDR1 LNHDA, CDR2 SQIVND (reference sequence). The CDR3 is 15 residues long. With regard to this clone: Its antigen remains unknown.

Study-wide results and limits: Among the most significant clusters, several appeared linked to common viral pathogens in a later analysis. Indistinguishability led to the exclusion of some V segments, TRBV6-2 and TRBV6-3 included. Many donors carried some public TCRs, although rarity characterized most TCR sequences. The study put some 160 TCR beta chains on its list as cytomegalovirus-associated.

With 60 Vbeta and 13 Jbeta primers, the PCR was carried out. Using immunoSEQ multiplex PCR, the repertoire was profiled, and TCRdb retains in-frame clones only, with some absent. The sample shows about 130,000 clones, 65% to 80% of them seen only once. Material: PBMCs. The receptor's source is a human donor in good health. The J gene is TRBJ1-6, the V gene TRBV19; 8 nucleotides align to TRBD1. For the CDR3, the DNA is TGTGCCAGTACCACTTCTCAGGGGGCGAATTCACCCCTCCACTTT. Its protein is CASTTSQGANSPLHF.